These T cell receptor beta chains were read from a single sample in a study of persistence of HIV-infected CD4 T cells. The method was immunoSEQ multiplex PCR; TCRdb's version includes in-frame clones alone and lacks a portion of them. The sample yields about 41,000 clones, 78% seen once. Antigens of these TCRs are unknown. The sample consisted of CD4+ T cells sorted from PBMCs after 18-hour stimulation, taken from a patient who received antiretroviral therapy. The receptor set was obtained from an adult man with HIV who was CMV-seropositive. Each CDR3 is given with its conserved first and last residue. A D gene is named only where the DNA matches it firmly. The size field is filled for only some rows; it gives once, few, many or a size class.

j_gene,abundance,d_gene,v_gene,CDR3aa,CDR3nt
TRBJ1-1,.,TRBD1,TRBV7-6,CASSAGTGLNTEAFF,TGTGCCAGCAGCGCAGGGACAGGTCTGAACACTGAAGCTTTCTTT
TRBJ1-2,.,.,TRBV15,CATSRENLNYGYTF,TGTGCCACCAGCAGAGAAAACCTTAACTATGGCTACACCTTC
TRBJ1-5,.,TRBD1,TRBV10-3,CAIRQQGNSNQPQHF,TGTGCCATCAGACAACAGGGGAACTCCAATCAGCCCCAGCATTTT
TRBJ2-7,.,TRBD1,TRBV5-5,CASSFRDSLTAYEQYF,TGTGCCAGCAGCTTTAGGGACAGTCTGACGGCCTACGAGCAGTACTTC
TRBJ1-5,.,.,TRBV6-4,CASQTAYNQPQHF,TGTGCCAGCCAGACAGCGTACAATCAGCCCCAGCATTTT
TRBJ1-5,.,.,TRBV19,CASTLWRGEGNQPQHF,TGTGCCAGTACCTTATGGAGGGGTGAAGGCAATCAGCCCCAGCATTTT
TRBJ2-7,.,.,TRBV6-2/TRBV6-3,CASSYLYEQYF,TGTGCCAGCAGTTACTTGTACGAGCAGTACTTC
TRBJ1-2,.,TRBD1,TRBV5-6,CASSFAPGQGHGYTF,TGTGCCAGCAGTTTCGCCCCGGGACAGGGACATGGCTACACCTTC
TRBJ1-4,.,.,TRBV9,CASSVARGEKLFF,TGTGCCAGCAGCGTAGCCCGGGGGGAAAAACTGTTTTTT
TRBJ1-1,.,.,TRBV5-6,CASRATQNTEAFF,TGTGCCAGCAGAGCCACCCAGAACACTGAAGCTTTCTTT
TRBJ2-1,once,TRBD1,TRBV28,CASSLRTGLSVRHEQFF,TGTGCCAGCAGTTTAAGGACAGGACTCTCCGTAAGGCATGAGCAGTTCTTC
TRBJ2-1,once,.,TRBV27,CASSREGGPSSYNEQFF,TGTGCCAGCAGTAGGGAGGGGGGGCCGAGCTCCTACAATGAGCAGTTCTTC
TRBJ1-1,once,TRBD1,TRBV12-3/TRBV12-4,CASAIQGAEAFF,TGTGCCAGTGCAATCCAGGGGGCTGAAGCTTTCTTT
TRBJ1-1,once,.,TRBV6-5,CASSRGHLVTEAFF,TGTGCCAGCAGTAGGGGACACCTGGTCACTGAAGCTTTCTTT
TRBJ2-7,few,TRBD2,TRBV19,CASRREDSYEQYF,TGTGCCAGTAGACGGGAGGACTCCTACGAGCAGTACTTC
TRBJ1-2,.,.,TRBV30,CAWTRNYGYTF,TGTGCCTGGACTCGGAACTATGGCTACACCTTC
TRBJ1-6,.,.,TRBV30,CAWSVGDNSPLHF,TGTGCCTGGAGTGTCGGTGATAATTCACCCCTCCACTTT
TRBJ1-1,.,.,TRBV7-8,CASSPSPGHYTEAFF,TGTGCCAGCAGCCCGTCCCCGGGACATTACACTGAAGCTTTCTTT
TRBJ2-2,.,.,TRBV7-3,CASSLAPSGELFF,TGTGCCAGCAGCTTAGCTCCCTCCGGGGAGCTGTTTTTT
TRBJ2-1,.,TRBD2,TRBV7-6,CASSPSGGLRTASQFF,TGTGCCAGCAGCCCTTCCGGGGGACTAAGGACCGCCTCCCAGTTCTTC
TRBJ2-3,few,.,TRBV10-3,CAISEPGRTDTQYF,TGTGCCATCAGTGAGCCGGGGCGCACAGATACGCAGTATTTT
TRBJ1-3,.,TRBD1,TRBV30,CAWSARRDSRSGNTIYF,TGTGCCTGGAGTGCACGGCGGGACAGTCGCTCTGGAAACACCATATATTTT
TRBJ2-1,.,.,TRBV6-2/TRBV6-3,CASSYSALLVWSNEQFF,TGTGCCAGCAGTTACTCGGCGTTATTAGTATGGTCCAATGAGCAGTTCTTC
TRBJ1-3,.,.,TRBV14,CASSQGGISGNTIYF,TGTGCCAGCAGCCAAGGAGGGATCTCTGGAAACACCATATATTTT
TRBJ2-5,.,TRBD1,TRBV24-1,CATSEGTGALQETQYF,TGTGCCACCAGTGAAGGGACAGGGGCCCTCCAAGAGACCCAGTACTTC
TRBJ1-3,.,.,TRBV12-3/TRBV12-4,CASIPQVGNTIYF,TGTGCCAGCATTCCCCAGGTTGGAAACACCATATATTTT
TRBJ2-7,.,TRBD2,TRBV7-2,CASSLRRTSGGTRQYF,TGTGCCAGCAGCTTACGACGCACTAGCGGGGGAACCAGGCAGTACTTC
TRBJ2-3,.,TRBD2,TRBV29-1,CSVAGLAGASWADTQYF,TGCAGCGTTGCTGGGCTAGCGGGTGCCTCGTGGGCAGATACGCAGTATTTT
TRBJ2-5,.,.,TRBV27,CASSLGQLRGTQYF,TGTGCCAGCAGTTTAGGGCAACTTCGGGGGACCCAGTACTTC
TRBJ1-5,few,.,TRBV28,CASRGGNQPQHF,TGTGCCAGCAGGGGGGGCAATCAGCCCCAGCATTTT
TRBJ1-6,.,TRBD1,TRBV27,CASSLGTGGISPLHF,TGTGCCAGCAGTTTAGGGACAGGGGGCATTTCACCCCTCCACTTT
TRBJ2-1,.,TRBD1,TRBV5-5,CASSWDSYYNEQFF,TGTGCCAGCAGCTGGGACAGTTACTACAATGAGCAGTTCTTC
TRBJ1-2,few,TRBD1,TRBV7-8,CASSQQGQGVNGYTF,TGTGCCAGCAGCCAGCAGGGACAGGGAGTTAATGGCTACACCTTC
TRBJ1-2,few,.,TRBV19,CASSIDHQSGAVYGYTF,TGTGCCAGTAGTATAGATCACCAGTCTGGGGCGGTTTATGGCTACACCTTC
TRBJ1-3,.,.,TRBV5-1,CASSLAPGSGNTIYF,TGCGCCAGCAGCTTGGCTCCCGGGTCCGGAAACACCATATATTTT
TRBJ1-5,.,.,TRBV7-8,CASSLYVGNSNQPQHF,TGTGCCAGCAGCTTATACGTGGGGAATAGCAATCAGCCCCAGCATTTT
TRBJ1-6,.,TRBD1,TRBV3-1/TRBV3-2,CASSQPLTGHDSPLHF,TGTGCCAGCAGCCAACCATTGACAGGGCACGATTCACCCCTCCACTTT
TRBJ1-1,.,TRBD1,TRBV7-2,CASSPDAGQGREAFF,TGTGCCAGCAGCCCTGATGCGGGACAGGGCAGGGAAGCTTTCTTT
TRBJ2-7,.,TRBD2,TRBV5-4,CASSHSGGPYEQYF,TGTGCCAGCAGCCACAGCGGGGGCCCCTACGAGCAGTACTTC
TRBJ1-4,.,.,TRBV25-1,CASSEYSGVEKLFF,TGTGCCAGCAGTGAATATTCGGGGGTTGAAAAACTGTTTTTT
TRBJ2-1,.,TRBD2,TRBV10-3,CAISKTSGGGNEQFF,TGTGCCATCAGTAAGACTAGCGGGGGAGGAAATGAGCAGTTCTTC
TRBJ1-1,.,.,TRBV6-6,CASSVTGGNTEAFF,TGTGCCAGCAGCGTGACAGGTGGGAACACTGAAGCTTTCTTT
TRBJ2-5,few,TRBD2,TRBV4-2,CASSWASGGAETQYF,TGTGCCAGCAGCTGGGCTAGCGGGGGAGCGGAGACCCAGTACTTC
TRBJ1-1,.,.,TRBV6-4,CASRQGPRGTEAFF,TGTGCCAGCAGGCAGGGTCCTCGCGGGACTGAAGCTTTCTTT
TRBJ1-5,.,TRBD1,TRBV5-1,CASSPGTDYQPQHF,TGCGCCAGCAGCCCCGGGACAGATTATCAGCCCCAGCATTTT
TRBJ1-2,once,.,TRBV5-4,CASLPDSRTNYGYTF,TGTGCCAGCCTACCGGACAGCCGAACTAACTATGGCTACACCTTC